This entry lists 32 T cell receptor beta chains sequenced from one sample in a study of blood T cell repertoires in COVID-19. Sequencing was performed with immunoSEQ multiplex PCR; in TCRdb, only in-frame clones are kept and a portion is missing. The sample lists 45,000 to 50,000 clones; more than 80% were seen once. Source material: peripheral blood. The receptors here all came from a man older than 75 in a cohort sampled during active COVID-19.

The gene calls are TRBV24-1 and TRBJ2-1, with 7 bases matching TRBD2. V shed 4 bases and J 0 bases; nucleotides not matched to a gene: 5. Germline values: CDR1 KGHDR, CDR2 SFDVKD. This CDR3 is built from 16 residues. The DNA of the CDR3 is TGTGCCACCAGTGACGACCTAGCGGCCTCCTACAATGAGCAGTTCTTC. This codes for CATSDDLAASYNEQFF.

The CDR3 nucleotides read TGTGCCAGCAGTGAATGGTCCCCTAGACAGGGGAGATACAATGAGCAGTTCTTC. This codes for CASSEWSPRQGRYNEQFF. The chain has TRBV6-1 and TRBJ2-1; TRBD1 matches at 8 bases. This CDR3 region has 18 residues. The V segment lost 2 bases and the J segment 4 bases; nucleotides outside the gene matches: 13. From germline, CDR1 is MNHNS and CDR2 SASEGT.

This rearrangement joins TRBV7-9 to TRBJ1-1; a possible D gene is TRBD1 (5 bases). CDR3 length equals 14 residues. From germline, CDR1 is SEHNR and CDR2 FQNEAQ (reference sequence). V lost 0 bases, J lost 1 base, and 6 bases lay in between. The CDR3: CASSLAQGNTEAFF. Written as DNA, the CDR3 is TGTGCCAGCAGCTTAGCGCAGGGGAACACTGAAGCTTTCTTT.

This chain joins TRBV29-1 and TRBJ2-7, with D possibly being TRBD1 (6 bases). V lost 5 bases to trimming and J lost 1 base, with 9 bases between them. The CDR3 has 12 amino acids. Germline V gene lookup returns CDR1 SQVTM and CDR2 ANQGSEA. The chain's CDR3 is CSVRDTSYEQYF. The CDR3, as DNA: TGCAGCGTTAGGGACACATCCTACGAGCAGTACTTC.

This chain uses TRBV5-1 with TRBJ1-5, with 8 bases fitting TRBD1. Trimming removed 4 bases from V and 2 bases from J; junction bases left unmatched: 5. The CDR3 has 15 residues. Germline CDR1 SGHRS, CDR2 YFSETQ. In DNA, the CDR3 is TGCGCCAGCAGCCTCCAGGGGGCTGGCAATCAGCCCCAGCATTTT. This gives the protein CASSLQGAGNQPQHF.

This clone was observed a few times. This sequence joins TRBV29-1 and TRBJ2-1; 9 bases are a match to TRBD2. CDR3 length: 16 amino acids. V gave up 7 bases and J gave up 7 bases; unmatched junction bases: 17. Germline V lookup: CDR1 SQVTM, CDR2 ANQGSEA. The CDR3 protein is CSAPSPGTSGQNEQFF. CDR3 DNA sequence: TGCAGCGCTCCCTCGCCCGGCACTAGCGGGCAAAATGAGCAGTTCTTC.

The rearrangement joins TRBV6-1 to TRBJ2-3, with D perhaps TRBD1 (6 bases). This CDR3 region has 17 residues. The ends were cut back, 3 bases at V and 0 bases at J, with 16 bases in the middle. Germline CDR1 reads MNHNS; CDR2 reads SASEGT. As DNA, the CDR3 is TGTGCCAGCAGTGACAAGGGGGTCAGAAGGAGCACAGATACGCAGTATTTT. This encodes CASSDKGVRRSTDTQYF.

The chain is built from TRBV6-5 and TRBJ2-7; D not resolved. The V end was cut by 0 bases, the J end by 5 bases, with 8 bases between. The CDR3 contains 13 residues. Germline V gene data show CDR1 as MNHEY and CDR2 as SVGAGI. The DNA for the CDR3 is TGTGCCAGCAGTTACTCTAGCCGAAACGAGCAGTACTTC. Translating gives CASSYSSRNEQYF.

The chain is built from TRBV7-2 and TRBJ2-1; D may be TRBD1 (6 bases). Germline V CDR1 and CDR2: SGHTA, FQGNSA. The CDR3 sequence is 15 residues long. Trimming pared 2 bases from V and 0 bases from J, leaving 8 bases between. The DNA of the CDR3 is TGTGCCAGCAGCTTACAGGGGACCTCCTACAATGAGCAGTTCTTC. Translating it yields CASSLQGTSYNEQFF.

In this sample, this clone turned up once. This sequence joins TRBV9 and TRBJ2-2; 11 bases fit TRBD2. Germline loops: CDR1 SGDLS, CDR2 YYNGEE. Trimming at V came to 4 bases and at J to 4 bases, leaving 3 bases not matched to a gene. This CDR3 has 15 amino acids. For the CDR3, the DNA is TGTGCCAGCAGCTCTAGCGGGGGGTCCACCGGGGAGCTGTTTTTT. Amino acids: CASSSSGGSTGELFF.

This clone was counted a few times. CDR3 residues: CASSVGGRSSYNEQFF. The CDR3 DNA follows: TGTGCCAGCAGCGTGGGGGGGCGGAGCTCCTACAATGAGCAGTTCTTC. J is TRBJ2-1 and V is TRBV9, with TRBD2 as a possible D gene (7 bases). Per germline, CDR1 SGDLS and CDR2 YYNGEE. The CDR3 runs 16 residues. The V gene lost 2 bases and the J gene lost 0 bases, with 12 bases spanning the gap.

J is TRBJ2-3 and V is TRBV2; 9 bases align to TRBD1. The CDR3 totals 14 residues. Germline lookup yields CDR1 SNHLY and CDR2 FYNNEI. The V gene end was trimmed by 3 bases and the J gene end by 9 bases; junction bases not matched to a gene: 7. As DNA, the CDR3 is TGTGCCAGCAGTGATTGGGGACAGGGATCGACGCAGTATTTT. Translated: CASSDWGQGSTQYF. The whole variable domain, remainder taken from reference TRBV2 and TRBJ2-3, is EPEVTQTPSHQVTQMGQEVILRCVPISNHLYFYWYRQILGQKVEFLVSFYNNEISEKSEIFDDQFSVERPDGSNFTLKIRSTKLEDSAMYFCASSDWGQGSTQYFGPGTRLTVL.

The chain employs TRBV10-3 and TRBJ2-1, with a possible D match to TRBD2 (5 bases). V dropped 10 bases and J dropped 7 bases, with 20 bases sitting between them. Looked up from germline, CDR1 is ENHRY and CDR2 is SYGVKD. The CDR3 totals 14 residues. This CDR3 reads CATEKGVNENEQFF. CDR3 bases: TGTGCCACCGAGAAGGGAGTTAATGAGAATGAGCAGTTCTTC.

This clone has only one observation. The chain employs TRBV3-1 (or the pseudogene TRBV3-2) and TRBJ2-7; the match to TRBD2 covers 9 bases. J was trimmed by 6 bases and V by 5 bases; bases with no gene match: 14. CDR3 length: 16 residues. Germline-derived CDR1 and CDR2 are LGHDT and YNNKEL (reference sequence). CDR3 in amino acids: CASSFGTRGGAGEQYF. The CDR3 coding sequence is TGTGCCAGCAGCTTCGGGACTCGCGGGGGGGCGGGCGAGCAGTACTTC.

V and J are TRBV5-1 and TRBJ1-1, with 11 nucleotides matching TRBD1. The CDR3 sequence is 15 residues long. Germline V gene sequence: CDR1 SGHRS, CDR2 YFSETQ. The junction had 1 base not matched to a gene; V was cut back by 3 bases and J by 0 bases. CDR3 in amino acids: CASSWGQGVNTEAFF. CDR3 bases: TGCGCCAGCAGCTGGGGACAGGGGGTGAACACTGAAGCTTTCTTT.

The chain recombines TRBV7-3 with TRBJ2-2; a weak D match, TRBD1 (5 bases). The CDR3 is made up of 16 amino acids. With 5 bases removed from V and 6 bases from J, the gap between germline ends came to 19 bases. CDR1 is SGHTA and CDR2 is FQGTGA in the germline V gene. CDR3: CASSPPGQGGSGELFF. Written as DNA, the CDR3 is TGTGCCAGCAGCCCCCCCGGGCAGGGTGGTTCCGGGGAGCTGTTTTTT.

This clone appeared once. V usage is TRBV30 and J usage is TRBJ2-5; TRBD2 matches at 8 bases. CDR1 is GTSNPN and CDR2 is SVGIG in the germline V gene (reference sequence). With 2 bases clipped from V and 5 bases from J, the junction kept 4 bases outside the gene matches. The CDR3 runs to 13 residues. The CDR3 nucleotides read TGTGCCTGGAGTAGCGGGAGTCATGAGACCCAGTACTTC. Translation: CAWSSGSHETQYF.

This clone appeared a few times. The rearrangement links TRBV5-1 to TRBJ2-7; TRBD1 matches at 10 bases. Germline trimming cut 4 bases from V and 0 bases from J; bases unmatched to any gene: 13. Germline V CDR1 and CDR2: SGHRS, YFSETQ. The CDR3 consists of 18 residues. In DNA, the CDR3 is TGCGCCAGCAGCGTCCCGGGACAGGGGACCCTAAGCTCCTACGAGCAGTACTTC. This sequence encodes CASSVPGQGTLSSYEQYF.

V usage is TRBV6-2 or TRBV6-3 and J usage is TRBJ2-7, with TRBD1 identical over 10 bases. The CDR3 runs to 14 residues. CDR1 is MNHEY, CDR2 SVGEGT, per germline. Trimming cost V 5 bases and J 6 bases; bases outside gene matches: 7. This chain's CDR3 is CASSTPGQGSEQYF. The CDR3 coding sequence is TGTGCCAGCAGTACTCCGGGACAGGGGAGCGAGCAGTACTTC.

The chain combines TRBV6-2 or TRBV6-3 with TRBJ1-4, with a tentative D call TRBD1 (6 bases). The V gene's germline CDR1 is MNHEY and CDR2 SVGEGT. V lost 5 bases and J 5 bases, leaving 15 bases between the germline ends. The CDR3 spans 15 residues. The CDR3 nucleotides read TGTGCCAGCAGTGCGACCGGGACAAGAAATGAAAAACTGTTTTTT. This codes for CASSATGTRNEKLFF.

The genes are TRBV5-1 and TRBJ1-2, with 11 bases aligning to TRBD1. The J segment lost 5 bases and the V segment lost 8 bases, leaving 20 bases of the junction unmatched. There are 18 residues in the CDR3. Germline V gene lookup returns CDR1 SGHRS and CDR2 YFSETQ. Written as DNA, the CDR3 is TGCGCCAGTCGCAAACCGGGACAGGGGGTTTTCAGGTCGTATGGCTACACCTTC. It is translated as CASRKPGQGVFRSYGYTF.

The rearrangement uses TRBV19 and TRBJ2-5; 8 bases fit TRBD1. Trimming cost V 5 bases and J 4 bases; bases outside gene matches: 6. Germline CDR1 reads LNHDA; CDR2 reads SQIVND (reference sequence). The CDR3 loop spans 14 amino acids. For the CDR3, the DNA is TGTGCCAGTAGTTCTGGACAGGGAGGAGAGACCCAGTACTTC. This sequence encodes CASSSGQGGETQYF.

This clone appeared a few times. The chain carries TRBV28 and TRBJ2-3; tentative D call: TRBD2 (7 bases). Per the germline V gene, CDR1 is MDHEN and CDR2 is SYDVKM. V was pared by 7 bases and J by 4 bases, with 18 bases between. The CDR3 has 15 residues. CDR3 bases: TGTGCCAGCACCCCCCGGGGGGCCTCGTCAGATACGCAGTATTTT. Protein sequence: CASTPRGASSDTQYF.

CDR3 in amino acids: CASSLDRAGGTSGRSDTQYF. DNA of the CDR3: TGTGCCAGCAGCTTAGATAGGGCAGGGGGAACTAGCGGGAGGTCAGATACGCAGTATTTT. The chain joins TRBV11-3 to TRBJ2-3; 12 bases line up with TRBD2. Trimming cost V 0 bases and J 4 bases; bases outside gene matches: 14. The germline V gene has CDR1 SGHNT and CDR2 YENEEA. The CDR3 is made up of 20 amino acids.

V and J are TRBV24-1 and TRBJ2-2; 8 bases are shared with TRBD2. The CDR3 runs 15 residues. The V and J ends lost 4 bases and 9 bases, in that order; junction bases with no gene match: 9. Per germline, CDR1 KGHDR and CDR2 SFDVKD. The CDR3 nucleotides read TGTGCCACCAGTGAGTCCACTAGCGGACCACGGGAGCTGTTTTTT. Amino acid sequence: CATSESTSGPRELFF.

The chain employs TRBV7-9 and TRBJ2-7, with 8 bases lining up with TRBD1. V lost 8 bases to trimming and J lost 2 bases; unmatched junction nucleotides: 8. The CDR3 loop spans 14 amino acids. The germline V gene has CDR1 SEHNR and CDR2 FQNEAQ (reference sequence). The CDR3 sequence is CASGGQGSAYEQYF. CDR3 bases: TGTGCCAGCGGCGGACAGGGTAGCGCCTACGAGCAGTACTTC.

This clone is a singleton in its sample. V and J are TRBV28 and TRBJ1-6; no reliable D call. CDR1 and CDR2 from the germline V gene are MDHEN and SYDVKM. With 1 base removed from V and 5 bases from J, the gap between germline ends came to 18 bases. This CDR3 region has 18 residues. The CDR3 sequence is CASSLFPPRTGNNSPLHF. The CDR3, as DNA: TGTGCCAGCAGTTTATTTCCTCCTAGGACGGGGAATAATTCACCCCTCCACTTT.

This rearrangement joins TRBV5-1 to TRBJ1-3; D uncertain. The CDR3 has 14 residues. V was clipped by 0 bases and J by 4 bases, with 8 bases between them. In germline, CDR1 is SGHRS, CDR2 YFSETQ. CDR3 in amino acids: CASSLGPGGNTIYF. Here the CDR3 DNA reads TGCGCCAGCAGCTTGGGGCCGGGGGGAAACACCATATATTTT. The entire variable domain, with the rest obtained from reference TRBV5-1 and TRBJ1-3, is as follows: KAGVTQTPRYLIKTRGQQVTLSCSPISGHRSVSWYQQTPGQGLQFLFEYFSETQRNKGNFPGRFSGRQFSNSRSEMNVSTLELGDSALYLCASSLGPGGNTIYFGEGSWLTVV.

The rearrangement joins TRBV5-1 to TRBJ2-2; 15 nucleotides agree with TRBD2. The CDR3 covers 16 residues. CDR1 and CDR2 from the germline V gene are SGHRS and YFSETQ. V was pared by 3 bases and J by 7 bases, with 4 bases of the junction left unmatched. The CDR3 DNA is TGCGCCAGCAGCTGGACTAGCGGGGGGGCCTTCGGGGAGCTGTTTTTT. It translates to CASSWTSGGAFGELFF.

The chain couples TRBV18 to TRBJ1-5; D is unresolved. Trimming pared 3 bases from V and 5 bases from J, leaving 8 bases between. The CDR3 runs to 13 residues. The germline CDR1 and CDR2 sequences are KGHSH and LQKENI. CDR3 in DNA: TGTGCCAGCTCACCCACGGGTGATCAGCCCCAGCATTTT. Its protein is CASSPTGDQPQHF.

The rearrangement uses TRBV19 and TRBJ2-1; D is perhaps TRBD1 (6 bases). This CDR3 is built from 13 residues. In germline, CDR1 is LNHDA, CDR2 SQIVND (reference sequence). Trimming pared 7 bases from V and 4 bases from J, leaving 11 bases between. The CDR3 DNA reads as TGTGCCAGTAAGAAGGACAGTTACAATGAGCAGTTCTTC. Encoded protein: CASKKDSYNEQFF.

The CDR3 sequence: CAWRSGGTGDSDTQYF. The CDR3 DNA is TGTGCCTGGAGATCGGGGGGGACAGGGGATTCAGATACGCAGTATTTT. The chain has TRBV30 and TRBJ2-3; 10 nucleotides align to TRBD1. Germline trimming cut 3 bases from V and 4 bases from J; bases unmatched to any gene: 10. CDR3 length: 16 amino acids. CDR1 is GTSNPN and CDR2 is SVGIG in the germline V gene (reference sequence).